This entry concerns a single T cell receptor beta chain. Its antigen is unknown. TCRdb ran MiXCR on the 5' RACE reads and lists one entry per CDR3 protein. Here the sample spans 600,000 to 850,000 distinct CDR3 sequences, roughly 18% being singletons. This entry is derived from a study of identical twins. Overall study results and limits: Cord blood's abundant beta clonotypes had fewer insertions, unlike memory repertoires. Twin sharing of out-of-frame TCR alpha was underestimated by models in monozygotic pairs.

CDR1 is MNHNS, CDR2 SASEGT, per germline. V lost 7 bases and J 2 bases, leaving 11 bases between the germline ends. This CDR3 has 14 amino acids. The sample was also reused in another study, on T cells expressing NK-cell markers. In that study: Sorted CD3+CD56-NKG2C+, CD3+CD56+NKG2C+ and CD3+CD56+NKG2C- T cells supplied the TCR beta repertoires. One observes that, in several donors, these clonotypes were also the leading ones within the CD3+CD56-NKG2C+ fraction.

The receptor was derived from a young woman in good health. The sample was PBMCs. The V call is TRBV6-1, the J call TRBJ2-2; possibly TRBD1 or TRBD2 for D (5 bases each). CDR3 in amino acids: CASIGTDNTGELFF. The CDR3 DNA reads TGTGCCAGCATTGGGACGGATAACACCGGGGAGCTGTTTTTT.